Listed here are 10 T cell receptor beta chains from one sample, sequenced in a study of T cell responses to AZD1222 COVID-19 vaccine. Some clones are missing from TCRdb's copy, which holds only in-frame ones; the method was immunoSEQ multiplex PCR. Here the sample spans 130,000 to 150,000 clones, around nine tenths being singletons. Sample: peripheral blood, taken on day 0 of AZD1222 vaccination. All receptors derive from an adult in good health.

The V and J genes are TRBV3-1 (or the pseudogene TRBV3-2) and TRBJ2-1; maybe TRBD2 (7 bases). The CDR3 has 14 amino acids. Germline lookup yields CDR1 LGHDT and CDR2 YNNKEL (reference sequence). Trimming removed 5 bases from V and 8 bases from J, with 16 bases in between. CDR3 DNA: TGTGCCAGCAGCAACCTCCGGGGGGCCCATGAGCAGTTCTTC. Amino acid sequence: CASSNLRGAHEQFF.

The chain recombines TRBV4-2 with TRBJ1-5; D is possibly TRBD1 (5 bases). The ends were cut back, 2 bases at V and 6 bases at J, with 11 bases in the middle. Germline lookup yields CDR1 LGHNA and CDR2 YNFKEQ. The CDR3 has 14 residues. Here the CDR3 reads CASSQSQGAQPQHF. The CDR3 nucleotides are TGTGCCAGCAGCCAAAGCCAGGGAGCTCAGCCCCAGCATTTT.

The rearrangement links TRBV18 to TRBJ1-1, with unresolved D. CDR1 KGHSH and CDR2 LQKENI come from the germline V gene. Trimming pared 1 base from V and 1 base from J, leaving 4 bases between. The CDR3 is 13 amino acids. The CDR3 nucleotides are TGTGCCAGCTCACCACAGGAGAACACTGAAGCTTTCTTT. Its translation: CASSPQENTEAFF.

Only one count was recorded for this clone. This rearrangement joins TRBV7-6 to TRBJ2-7, with unresolved D. This CDR3 region has 18 residues. CDR1 and CDR2 from the germline V gene are SGHVS and FNYEAQ. Trimming shortened V by 4 bases and J by 0 bases, and 22 bases separated the two germline ends. The CDR3 here is CASSSNLGLGRSSYEQYF. The DNA of the CDR3 is TGTGCCAGCAGCTCCAACCTTGGATTAGGCAGGAGCTCCTACGAGCAGTACTTC.

The rearrangement links TRBV12-1 to TRBJ2-3; the table's D call of TRBD2 was not tested on the DNA. TRBV12-1 is described as a pseudogene. The CDR3 contains 17 residues. DNA for the CDR3: TGTGCCAGCAGCTTTCCGACTAGGTTAAATGGCACAGATACGCAGTATTTT. Translating gives CASSFPTRLNGTDTQYF.

The chain carries TRBV14 and TRBJ2-1, with D unresolved. Trimming cost V 0 bases and J 2 bases, with 14 bases left between them. The CDR3 loop spans 17 amino acids. The germline V gene has CDR1 SGHDN and CDR2 FVKESK. The CDR3 sequence is CASSQEGWSPTYNEQFF. The CDR3 DNA reads TGTGCCAGCAGCCAAGAGGGTTGGAGTCCTACCTACAATGAGCAGTTCTTC.

This chain uses TRBV11-3 with TRBJ1-6, with no clear D. Germline CDR1 and CDR2: SGHNT and YENEEA. CDR3 length equals 12 residues. V was pared by 3 bases and J by 10 bases, with 7 bases between. The CDR3 is CASSFFPSPLHF. Written as DNA, the CDR3 is TGTGCCAGCAGCTTCTTCCCCTCACCCCTCCACTTT.

The chain combines TRBV30 with TRBJ1-4, with TRBD1 identical over 7 bases. Germline CDR1 reads GTSNPN; CDR2 reads SVGIG (reference sequence). CDR3 length: 15 residues. Losses at the gene ends were 4 bases for V and 6 bases for J; bases not matched to a gene: 11. CDR3 sequence (DNA): TGTGCCTGGAACGGACAGGCCCAAGTGTATGAAAAACTGTTTTTT. It encodes CAWNGQAQVYEKLFF.

Written as DNA, the CDR3 is TGTGCCAGCAGCCCCCGACTGGATTCCTACAATGAGCAGTTCTTC. This gives the protein CASSPRLDSYNEQFF. The V call is TRBV3-1 (or the pseudogene TRBV3-2), the J call TRBJ2-1; D uncertain. The CDR3 consists of 15 residues. Between the trimmed V and J ends, which lost 4 bases and 1 base, there was a span of 11 bases. Germline CDR1 is LGHDT and CDR2 is YNNKEL (reference sequence).

The gene calls are TRBV19 and TRBJ1-2, with 7 positions matching TRBD1. The CDR3 consists of 15 residues. With 5 bases clipped from V and 7 bases from J, the junction kept 13 bases outside the gene matches. CDR1 and CDR2 from the germline V gene are LNHDA and SQIVND (reference sequence). CDR3 DNA sequence: TGTGCCAGTAGTCCCACCCAAGAGGGGGCGCTTGGCTACACCTTC. It translates to CASSPTQEGALGYTF.